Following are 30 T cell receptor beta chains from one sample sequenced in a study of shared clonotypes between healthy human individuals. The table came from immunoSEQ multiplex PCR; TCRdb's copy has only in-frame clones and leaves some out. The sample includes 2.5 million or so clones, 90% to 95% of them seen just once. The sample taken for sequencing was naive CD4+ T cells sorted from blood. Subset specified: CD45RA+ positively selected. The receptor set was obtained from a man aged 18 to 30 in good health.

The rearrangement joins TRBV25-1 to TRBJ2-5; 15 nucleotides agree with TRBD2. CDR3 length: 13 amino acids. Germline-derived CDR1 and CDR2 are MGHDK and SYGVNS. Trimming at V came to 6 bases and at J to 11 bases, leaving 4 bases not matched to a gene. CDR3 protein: CASSFGTSGGQYF. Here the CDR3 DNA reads TGTGCCAGCAGCTTCGGGACTAGCGGGGGGCAGTACTTC.

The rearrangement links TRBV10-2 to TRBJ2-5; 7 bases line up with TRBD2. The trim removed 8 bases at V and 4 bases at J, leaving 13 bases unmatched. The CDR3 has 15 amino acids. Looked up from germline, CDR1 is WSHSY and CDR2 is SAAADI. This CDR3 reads CASSASGPSPETQYF. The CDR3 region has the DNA TGCGCCAGCTCTGCTAGCGGTCCCTCCCCAGAGACCCAGTACTTC.

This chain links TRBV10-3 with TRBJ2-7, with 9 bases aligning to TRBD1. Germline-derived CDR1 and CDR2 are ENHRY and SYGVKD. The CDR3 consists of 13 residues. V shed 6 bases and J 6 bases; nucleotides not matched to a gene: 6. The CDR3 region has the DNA TGTGCCATCAGAACCGGGACAGGGAGCGAGCAGTACTTC. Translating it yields CAIRTGTGSEQYF.

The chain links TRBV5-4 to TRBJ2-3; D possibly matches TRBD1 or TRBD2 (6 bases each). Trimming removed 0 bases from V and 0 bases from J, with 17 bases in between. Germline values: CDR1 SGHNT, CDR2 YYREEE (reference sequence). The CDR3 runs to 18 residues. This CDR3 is CASSLGPGANPSTDTQYF. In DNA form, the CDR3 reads TGTGCCAGCAGCTTGGGGCCGGGGGCGAACCCTAGCACAGATACGCAGTATTTT. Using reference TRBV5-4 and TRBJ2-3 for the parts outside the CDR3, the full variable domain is ETGVTQSPTHLIKTRGQQVTLRCSSQSGHNTVSWYQQALGQGPQFIFQYYREEENGRGNFPPRFSGLQFPNYSSELNVNALELDDSALYLCASSLGPGANPSTDTQYFGPGTRLTVL.

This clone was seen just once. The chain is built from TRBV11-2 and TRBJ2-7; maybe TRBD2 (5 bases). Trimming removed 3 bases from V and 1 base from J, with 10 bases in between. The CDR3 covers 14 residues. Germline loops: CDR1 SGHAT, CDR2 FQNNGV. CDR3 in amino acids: CASSFPQRSYEQYF. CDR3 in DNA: TGTGCCAGCAGCTTCCCCCAGCGGTCCTACGAGCAGTACTTC.

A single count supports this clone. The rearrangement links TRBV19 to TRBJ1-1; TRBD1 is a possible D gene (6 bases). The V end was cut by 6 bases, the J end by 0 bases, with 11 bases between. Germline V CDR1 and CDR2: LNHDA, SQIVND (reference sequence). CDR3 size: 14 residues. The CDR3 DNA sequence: TGTGCCAGTAGGCACAGGGAGATGAACACTGAAGCTTTCTTT. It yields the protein CASRHREMNTEAFF.

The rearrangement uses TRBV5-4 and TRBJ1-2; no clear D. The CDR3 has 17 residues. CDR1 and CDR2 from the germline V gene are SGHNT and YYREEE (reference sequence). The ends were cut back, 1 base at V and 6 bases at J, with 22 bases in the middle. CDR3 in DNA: TGTGCCAGCAGCTTGATTACAAGGTTTGACCCCCTTAATGGCTACACCTTC. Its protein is CASSLITRFDPLNGYTF.

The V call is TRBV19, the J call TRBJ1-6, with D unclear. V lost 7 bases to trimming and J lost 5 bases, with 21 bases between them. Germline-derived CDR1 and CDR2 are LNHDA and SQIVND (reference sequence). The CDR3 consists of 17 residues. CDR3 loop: CASTSSYSRINNSPLHF. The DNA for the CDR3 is TGTGCCAGTACCTCCTCTTATAGCCGGATAAATAATTCACCCCTCCACTTT.

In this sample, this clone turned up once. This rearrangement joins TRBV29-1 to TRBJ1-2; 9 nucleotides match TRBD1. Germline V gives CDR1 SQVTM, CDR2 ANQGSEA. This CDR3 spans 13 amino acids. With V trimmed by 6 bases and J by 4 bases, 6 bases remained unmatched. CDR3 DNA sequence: TGCAGCGTCGAAACAGGGGGCCCCTATGGCTACACCTTC. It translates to CSVETGGPYGYTF.

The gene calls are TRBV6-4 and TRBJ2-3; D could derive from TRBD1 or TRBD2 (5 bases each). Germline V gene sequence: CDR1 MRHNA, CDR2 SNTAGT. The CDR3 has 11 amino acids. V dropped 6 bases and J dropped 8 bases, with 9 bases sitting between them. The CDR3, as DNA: TGTGCCAGCAGGTGGGGGATTACGCAGTATTTT. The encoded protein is CASRWGITQYF.

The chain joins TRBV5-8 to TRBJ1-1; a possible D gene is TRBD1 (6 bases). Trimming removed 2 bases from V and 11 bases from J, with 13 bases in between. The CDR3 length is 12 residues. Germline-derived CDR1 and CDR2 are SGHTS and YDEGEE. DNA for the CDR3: TGTGCCAGCAGCTTCCGGGGGCAGGTGGCTTTCTTT. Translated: CASSFRGQVAFF. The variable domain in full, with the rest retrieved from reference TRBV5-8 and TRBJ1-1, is EAGVTQSPTHLIKTRGQQATLRCSPISGHTSVYWYQQALGLGLQFLLWYDEGEERNRGNFPPRFSGRQFPNYSSELNVNALELEDSALYLCASSFRGQVAFFGQGTRLTVV.

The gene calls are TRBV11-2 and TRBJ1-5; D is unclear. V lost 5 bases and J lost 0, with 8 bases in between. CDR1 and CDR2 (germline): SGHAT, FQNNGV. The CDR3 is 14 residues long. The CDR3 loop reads CASSPAGSNQPQHF. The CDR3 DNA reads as TGTGCCAGCAGCCCAGCGGGTAGCAATCAGCCCCAGCATTTT.

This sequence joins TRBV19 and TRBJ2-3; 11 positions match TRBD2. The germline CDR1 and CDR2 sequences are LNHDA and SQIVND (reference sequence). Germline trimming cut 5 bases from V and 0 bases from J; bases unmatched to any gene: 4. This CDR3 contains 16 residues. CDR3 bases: TGTGCCAGTAGTCTACTAGCGGGGGCTAGCACAGATACGCAGTATTTT. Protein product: CASSLLAGASTDTQYF.

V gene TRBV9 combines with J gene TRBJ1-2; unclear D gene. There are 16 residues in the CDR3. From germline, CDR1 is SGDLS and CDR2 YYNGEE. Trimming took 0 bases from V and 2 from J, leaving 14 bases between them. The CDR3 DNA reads TGTGCCAGCAGCGTAGAACTGGCCTCTTACAACTATGGCTACACCTTC. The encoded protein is CASSVELASYNYGYTF.

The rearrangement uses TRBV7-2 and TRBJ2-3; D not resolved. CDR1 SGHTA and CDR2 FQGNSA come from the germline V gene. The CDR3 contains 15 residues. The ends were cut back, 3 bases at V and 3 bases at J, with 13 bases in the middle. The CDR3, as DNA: TGTGCCAGCAGCTTCGGTAGTTCAGGAACAGATACGCAGTATTTT. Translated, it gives CASSFGSSGTDTQYF.

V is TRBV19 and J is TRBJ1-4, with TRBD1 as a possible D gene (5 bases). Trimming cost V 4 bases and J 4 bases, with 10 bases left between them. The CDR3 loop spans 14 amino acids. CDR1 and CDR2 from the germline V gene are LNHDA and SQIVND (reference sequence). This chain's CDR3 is CASSTGRSNEKLFF. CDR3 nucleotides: TGTGCCAGTAGTACGGGACGGAGTAATGAAAAACTGTTTTTT.

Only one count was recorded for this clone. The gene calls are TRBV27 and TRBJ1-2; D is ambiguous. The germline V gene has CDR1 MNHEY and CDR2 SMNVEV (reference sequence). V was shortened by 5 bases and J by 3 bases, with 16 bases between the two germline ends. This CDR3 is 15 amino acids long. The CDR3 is CASSPNPTVYYGYTF. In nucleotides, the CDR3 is TGTGCCAGCAGTCCGAACCCGACGGTGTACTATGGCTACACCTTC.

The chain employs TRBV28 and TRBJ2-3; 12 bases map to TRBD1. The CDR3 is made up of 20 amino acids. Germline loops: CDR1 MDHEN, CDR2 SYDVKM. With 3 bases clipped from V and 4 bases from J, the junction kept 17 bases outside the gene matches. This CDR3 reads CASSFPLGTGGPQGPDTQYF. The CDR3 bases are TGTGCCAGCAGTTTCCCACTCGGGACAGGGGGCCCACAAGGCCCAGATACGCAGTATTTT. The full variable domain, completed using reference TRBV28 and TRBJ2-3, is DVKVTQSSRYLVKRTGEKVFLECVQDMDHENMFWYRQDPGLGLRLIYFSYDVKMKEKGDIPEGYSVSREKKERFSLILESASTNQTSMYLCASSFPLGTGGPQGPDTQYFGPGTRLTVL.

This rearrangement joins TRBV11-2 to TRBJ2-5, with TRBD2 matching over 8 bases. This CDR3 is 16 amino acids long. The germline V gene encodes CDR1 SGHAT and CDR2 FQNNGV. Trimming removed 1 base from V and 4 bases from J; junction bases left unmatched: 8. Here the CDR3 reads CASSLVGRASRETQYF. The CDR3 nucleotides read TGTGCCAGCAGCTTAGTCGGGAGGGCCTCGAGAGAGACCCAGTACTTC.

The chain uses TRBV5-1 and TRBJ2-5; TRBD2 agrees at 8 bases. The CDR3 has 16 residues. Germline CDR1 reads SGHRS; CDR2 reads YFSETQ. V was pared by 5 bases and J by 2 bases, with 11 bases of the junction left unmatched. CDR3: CASRLPSGGEQETQYF. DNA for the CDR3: TGCGCCAGCAGGCTTCCCTCCGGGGGGGAACAAGAGACCCAGTACTTC.

The CDR3 DNA reads as TGTGCCAGCAGTGAAGTAAGGAACACTGAAGCTTTCTTT. Translation: CASSEVRNTEAFF. The chain employs TRBV2 and TRBJ1-1; D is ambiguous. CDR1 is SNHLY, CDR2 FYNNEI, per germline. The CDR3 sequence is 13 residues long. V was clipped by 1 base and J by 1 base, with 4 bases between them.

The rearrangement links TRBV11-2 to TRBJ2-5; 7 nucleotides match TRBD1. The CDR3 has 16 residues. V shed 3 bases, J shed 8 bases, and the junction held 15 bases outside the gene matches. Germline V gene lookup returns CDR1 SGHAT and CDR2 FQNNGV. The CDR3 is CASSLVTGLVSDTQYF. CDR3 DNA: TGTGCCAGCAGCTTGGTGACAGGGTTGGTTTCAGACACCCAGTACTTC.

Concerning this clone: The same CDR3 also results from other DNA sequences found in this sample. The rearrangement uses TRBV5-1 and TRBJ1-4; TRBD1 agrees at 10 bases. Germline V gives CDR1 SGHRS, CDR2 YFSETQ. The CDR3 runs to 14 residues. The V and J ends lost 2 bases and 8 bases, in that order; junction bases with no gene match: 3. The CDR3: CASSFGDRGEKLFF. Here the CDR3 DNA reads TGCGCCAGCAGCTTTGGGGACAGGGGCGAAAAACTGTTTTTT.

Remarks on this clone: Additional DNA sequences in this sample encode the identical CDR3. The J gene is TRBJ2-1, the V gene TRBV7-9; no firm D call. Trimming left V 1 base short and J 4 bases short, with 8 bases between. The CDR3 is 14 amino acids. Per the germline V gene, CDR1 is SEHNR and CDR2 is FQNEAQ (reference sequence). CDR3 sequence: CASSLGGSYNEQFF. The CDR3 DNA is TGTGCCAGCAGCTTAGGGGGATCATACAATGAGCAGTTCTTC.

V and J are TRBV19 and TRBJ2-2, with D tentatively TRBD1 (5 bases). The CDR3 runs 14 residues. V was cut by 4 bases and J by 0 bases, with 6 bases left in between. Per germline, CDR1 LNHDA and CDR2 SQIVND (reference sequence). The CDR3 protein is CASSTGTNTGELFF. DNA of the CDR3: TGTGCCAGTAGTACAGGGACGAACACCGGGGAGCTGTTTTTT. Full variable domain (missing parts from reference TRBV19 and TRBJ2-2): DGGITQSPKYLFRKEGQNVTLSCEQNLNHDAMYWYRQDPGQGLRLIYYSQIVNDFQKGDIAEGYSVSREKKESFPLTVTSAQKNPTAFYLCASSTGTNTGELFFGEGSRLTVL.

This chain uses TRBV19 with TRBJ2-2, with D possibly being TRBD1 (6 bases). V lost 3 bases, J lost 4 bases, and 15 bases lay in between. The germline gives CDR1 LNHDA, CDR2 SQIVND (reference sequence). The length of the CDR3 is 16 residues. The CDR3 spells CASSMGNRVSTGELFF. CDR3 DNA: TGTGCCAGTAGTATGGGGAACAGGGTCAGCACCGGGGAGCTGTTTTTT.

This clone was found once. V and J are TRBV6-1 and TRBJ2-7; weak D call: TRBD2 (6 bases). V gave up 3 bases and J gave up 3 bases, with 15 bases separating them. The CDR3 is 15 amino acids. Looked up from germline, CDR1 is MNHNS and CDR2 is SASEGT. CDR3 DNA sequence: TGTGCCAGCAGTGAGCCGGGGACTGGGTTCTACGAGCAGTACTTC. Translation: CASSEPGTGFYEQYF.

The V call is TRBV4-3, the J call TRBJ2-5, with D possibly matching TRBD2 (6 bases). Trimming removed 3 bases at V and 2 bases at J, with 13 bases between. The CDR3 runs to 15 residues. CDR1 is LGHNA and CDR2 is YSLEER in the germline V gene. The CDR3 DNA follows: TGCGCCAGCAGCCACACGGCGGGGCCTCAAGAGACCCAGTACTTC. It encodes CASSHTAGPQETQYF.

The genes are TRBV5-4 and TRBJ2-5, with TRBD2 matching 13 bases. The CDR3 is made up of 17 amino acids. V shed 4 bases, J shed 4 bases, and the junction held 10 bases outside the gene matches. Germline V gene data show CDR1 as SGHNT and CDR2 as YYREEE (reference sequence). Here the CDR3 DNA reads TGTGCCAGCAGCCCTCGAGTAGGACTAGCGGGAGCAGAGACCCAGTACTTC. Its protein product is CASSPRVGLAGAETQYF.

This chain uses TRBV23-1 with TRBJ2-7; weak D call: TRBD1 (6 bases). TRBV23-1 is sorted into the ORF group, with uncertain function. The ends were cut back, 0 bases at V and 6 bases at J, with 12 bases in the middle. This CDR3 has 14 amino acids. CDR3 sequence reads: CASSQSTGHSEQYF. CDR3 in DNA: TGCGCCAGCAGTCAATCTACAGGGCATAGCGAGCAGTACTTC.